These T cell receptor beta chains were read from a single sample in a study of blood T cell repertoires in COVID-19. Here immunoSEQ multiplex PCR was the method, and the copy in TCRdb shows in-frame clones only, minus some. The table lists some 99,000 clones, about three quarters of them singletons. Source material: peripheral blood. These receptors were taken from a human donor in a cohort sampled during active or convalescent COVID-19. Both conserved end residues are part of each CDR3. A D gene is named only where the DNA matches it firmly. Clone size is stated in some rows and not others, as once, few, many or a class when expanded.

-	TRBD2	TRBV28	TRBJ2-3	15	TGTGCCAGCAGTTTGACTAGCGTAAACACGAATACGCAGTATTTT	CASSLTSVNTNTQYF
-	TRBD1	TRBV9	TRBJ2-2	16	TGTGCCAGCAGCGTAGCTCAGGACAGGGCTAGCGGGGAGCTGTTTTTT	CASSVAQDRASGELFF
-	TRBD2	TRBV14	TRBJ2-2	14	TGTGCCAGCAGCCAGATAGCGGGACCCGGGGAGCTGTTTTTT	CASSQIAGPGELFF
few	TRBD2	TRBV19	TRBJ2-1	17	TGTGCCAGTAGCCCGGGACGGGGGACTAGCGGGCAGGGTGAGCAGTTCTTC	CASSPGRGTSGQGEQFF
-	-	TRBV19	TRBJ2-2	16	TGTGCCAGTAGCATCCGGACAGTTCTGGGCACCGGGGAGCTGTTTTTT	CASSIRTVLGTGELFF
-	-	TRBV2	TRBJ1-2	13	TGTGCCAGCAGTCCGGACAGAACAAGTGGCTACACCTTC	CASSPDRTSGYTF
-	-	TRBV7-2	TRBJ2-1	15	TGTGCCAGCAGCTTAGCAGGGCCGACAGGAGGCGAGCAGTTCTTC	CASSLAGPTGGEQFF
few	-	TRBV5-1	TRBJ2-7	14	TGCGCCAGCAGCCCGTCTGGTAGCTCCTACGAGCAGTACTTC	CASSPSGSSYEQYF
-	TRBD2	TRBV7-2	TRBJ2-1	16	TGTGCCAGCAGCTTAGGGGGGGGCGGGAGGATCTATGAGCAGTTCTTC	CASSLGGGGRIYEQFF
-	TRBD2	TRBV5-1	TRBJ2-1	16	TGCGCCAGCAGCTTGTTATCCGGGGGGTACTACAATGAGCAGTTCTTC	CASSLLSGGYYNEQFF
-	-	TRBV3-1/TRBV3-2	TRBJ2-3	14	TGTGCCAGCAGCCAAGCGGGTCCCTCGAGAACGCAGTATTTT	CASSQAGPSRTQYF
-	-	TRBV4-2	TRBJ2-7	15	TGTGCCAGCAGCCAAGACGGAGGGGTCTCCTACGAGCAGTACTTC	CASSQDGGVSYEQYF
-	-	TRBV10-2	TRBJ1-5	16	TGCGCCAGCAGTGAAACGACAGGTTATAGCAATCAGCCCCAGCATTTT	CASSETTGYSNQPQHF
-	TRBD2	TRBV7-2	TRBJ2-1	15	TGTGCCAGCAGCTTCGAAGCGGGAGGTCCCAATGAGCAGTTCTTC	CASSFEAGGPNEQFF
-	TRBD2	TRBV9	TRBJ2-5	15	TGTGCCAGCAGCGTTCTAGCGGGAGTGGTGGAGACCCAGTACTTC	CASSVLAGVVETQYF
few	-	TRBV19	TRBJ2-5	14	TGTGCCAGTAGTATAACGCGACATGGAGAGACCCAGTACTTC	CASSITRHGETQYF
once	TRBD1	TRBV18	TRBJ2-7	13	TGTGCCAGCTCCCGGACAGGGGGGTACGAGCAGTACTTC	CASSRTGGYEQYF
few	TRBD1	TRBV5-1	TRBJ1-4	15	TGCGCCAGCAGCTACCAGGGGGCCTCTAATGAAAAACTGTTTTTT	CASSYQGASNEKLFF
-	-	TRBV29-1	TRBJ2-2	15	TGCAGCGTTGAAGATCTGGGGCGTAACACCGGGGAGCTGTTTTTT	CSVEDLGRNTGELFF